This T cell receptor (beta chain) stems from a study of blood T cell repertoires in COVID-19. Study-wide background: The United States, Italy and Spain were the sources of the acute and convalescent COVID-19 samples. The cDNA or gDNA used as material had been derived from T cells, B-cell-depleted T cells, or PBMCs.

Donors were grouped by their self-reported clinical history. Symptom resolution, clearance, or two negative PCRs marked the recovered donors of Cohort 3. Germline CDR1 is SGHDT and CDR2 is YYEEEE. The V end was cut by 2 bases, the J end by 5 bases, with 17 bases between. The CDR3 runs 15 residues. Sequenced by immunoSEQ multiplex PCR; TCRdb stores in-frame clones only, minus some. The sample shows about 180,000 clones, 86% of them seen only once. This TCR was recovered from a woman younger than 45 who had recovered from COVID-19. The sample was PBMCs or T cells enriched from blood (not recorded which). J is TRBJ2-7 and V is TRBV5-6; a weak D match, TRBD1 (6 bases). CDR3 protein: CASSFRGPRGDEQYF. In DNA, the CDR3 is TGTGCCAGCAGCTTTAGGGGTCCCAGGGGCGACGAGCAGTACTTC.